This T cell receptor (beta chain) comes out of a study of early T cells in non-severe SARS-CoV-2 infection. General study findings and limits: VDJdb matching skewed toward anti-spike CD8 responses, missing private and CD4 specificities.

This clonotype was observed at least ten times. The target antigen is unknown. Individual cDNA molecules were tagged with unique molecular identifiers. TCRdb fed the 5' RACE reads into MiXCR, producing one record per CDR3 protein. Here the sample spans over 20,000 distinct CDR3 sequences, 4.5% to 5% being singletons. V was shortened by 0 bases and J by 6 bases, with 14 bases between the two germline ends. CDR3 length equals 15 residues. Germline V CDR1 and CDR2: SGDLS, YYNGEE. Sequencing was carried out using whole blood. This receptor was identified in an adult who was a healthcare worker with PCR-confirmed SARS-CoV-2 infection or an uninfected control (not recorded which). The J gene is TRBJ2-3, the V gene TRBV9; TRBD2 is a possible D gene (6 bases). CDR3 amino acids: CASSVVGGRGDTQYF. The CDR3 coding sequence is TGTGCCAGCAGCGTAGTAGGAGGGAGAGGGGATACGCAGTATTTT. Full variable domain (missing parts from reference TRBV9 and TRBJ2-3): DSGVTQTPKHLITATGQRVTLRCSPRSGDLSVYWYQQSLDQGLQFLIQYYNGEERAKGNILERFSAQQFPDLHSELNLSSLELGDSALYFCASSVVGGRGDTQYFGPGTRLTVL.